The rows below give T cell receptor beta chains drawn from one sample of a study of blood T cells in healthy people across ages. TCRdb reprocessed the 5' RACE reads via MiXCR and lists one record per CDR3 protein. The sample lists about 640,000 distinct CDR3 sequences, 45% to 65% occurring once. Sequencing was carried out using blood. Receptors were obtained from a man between 60 and 70 years old in good health. The CDR3 runs from the conserved cysteine through the conserved F or W. Fields, in order: V gene, D gene, J gene, clone size, CDR3 DNA, CDR3 protein. A D gene is named only where the DNA matches it firmly. Clone size, where shown, is once, few, many, or a class for clones that have expanded.

TRBV3-1,NA,TRBJ1-2,NA,TGTGCCAGCAGCCAAGACACGGGAATCAATGGCTACACCTTC,CASSQDTGINGYTF
TRBV29-1,NA,TRBJ2-7,few,TGCAGCGTTGTCCGGGGGTTTGTGGACGAGCAGTACTTC,CSVVRGFVDEQYF
TRBV18,NA,TRBJ1-4,NA,TGTGCCAGCTCACACCTGGGATTTGAAAAACTGTTTTTT,CASSHLGFEKLFF
TRBV7-8,NA,TRBJ2-5,few,TGTGCCAGCAGCTTAGCAGGGCGGATGCAAGGGACCCAGTACTTC,CASSLAGRMQGTQYF
TRBV24-1,NA,TRBJ1-5,NA,TGTGCCACCAGCACCAGGGAGTTCAGCAATCAGCCCCAGCATTTT,CATSTREFSNQPQHF
TRBV29-1,NA,TRBJ1-2,NA,TGCAGCGTTGACAGGGGACGTGGCTACACCTTC,CSVDRGRGYTF
TRBV12-3/TRBV12-4,NA,TRBJ2-3,NA,TGTGCCAGCAGTATCGGACAAACAGATACGCAGTATTTT,CASSIGQTDTQYF
TRBV2,TRBD2,TRBJ2-4,NA,TGTGCCAGCAGTGAGCCTCCTTACCGCCCGGGAGGAGGGCCCAAAAACATTCAGTACTTC,CASSEPPYRPGGGPKNIQYF
TRBV20-1,TRBD1,TRBJ1-3,NA,TGCAGTGCCATTCCGGACAGGGGAAACACCATATATTTT,CSAIPDRGNTIYF
TRBV4-2,NA,TRBJ2-1,NA,TGTGCCAGCAGCCAGGAGGGGTTTACGGATGAGCAGTTCTTC,CASSQEGFTDEQFF
TRBV11-1,NA,TRBJ2-1,few,TGTGCCAGCAGCCCTGACAACTACAATGAGCAGTTCTTC,CASSPDNYNEQFF
TRBV10-3,TRBD1,TRBJ1-6,NA,TGTGCCATCAGACCGACAGGGGAGAGCAATTCACCCCTCCACTTT,CAIRPTGESNSPLHF
TRBV9,NA,TRBJ1-6,NA,TGTGCCAGCAGCGGGGGGGTAGGACGGTCACCCCTCCACTTT,CASSGGVGRSPLHF
TRBV6-6,NA,TRBJ1-5,many,TGTGCCAGCAGCGAAACCGGGGACTTAGGCCAGCCCCAGCATTTT,CASSETGDLGQPQHF
TRBV20-1,NA,TRBJ2-2,NA,TGCAGTGCTAAGAAGGACTATTACACCGGGGAGCTGTTTTTT,CSAKKDYYTGELFF
TRBV5-1,NA,TRBJ2-1,NA,TGCGCCAGCAGCGCCGGGACAATCAATGAGCAGTTCTTC,CASSAGTINEQFF
TRBV20-1,NA,TRBJ2-7,NA,TGCAGTGCTGGAGAGTGGGGTAGCTCCTACAATGAGCAGTACTTC,CSAGEWGSSYNEQYF
TRBV27,TRBD1,TRBJ1-1,few,TGTGCCAGCCGAGCAGGGGGACGAGCTTTCTTT,CASRAGGRAFF
TRBV21-1,NA,TRBJ1-2,once,TGTGCCAGCAGCACCAGGACAGGGAGTGGCTACACCTTC,CASSTRTGSGYTF
TRBV7-2,NA,TRBJ2-5,NA,TGTGCCAGCAGCCAGCGGTCCCGTCGAGGGGAGACCCAGTACTTC,CASSQRSRRGETQYF
TRBV11-2,TRBD1,TRBJ2-5,many,TGTGCCAGCAGCTCCCCCGGGACAGGGTCTTTTTTCGGAGTCCAAGAGACCCAGTACTTC,CASSSPGTGSFFGVQETQYF
TRBV2,NA,TRBJ2-5,NA,TGTGCCAGCAGCCACAGGTACAACCAAGAGACCCAGTACTTC,CASSHRYNQETQYF
TRBV20-1,TRBD1,TRBJ1-2,NA,TGCAGTGCTAGACGACAGGGATCTAACTATGGCTACACCTTC,CSARRQGSNYGYTF
TRBV20-1,TRBD2,TRBJ2-7,NA,TGCAGTGCTGATGGGACTGGCGGGGGAGGTCGCTACGAGCAGTACTTC,CSADGTGGGGRYEQYF
TRBV28,NA,TRBJ2-1,few,TGTGCCAGCAGTTCCCCAGCTTACAATGAGCAGTTCTTC,CASSSPAYNEQFF
TRBV5-5,TRBD1,TRBJ1-6,few,TGTGCCAGCAGGTCTGGACAGGGGGTAAGACCCCTCCACTTT,CASRSGQGVRPLHF
TRBV20-1,NA,TRBJ2-3,NA,TGCAGTGCTACCGGGACCGCCTCAGATACGCAGTATTTT,CSATGTASDTQYF
TRBV7-2,NA,TRBJ1-2,NA,TGTGCCAGCAGCTTAGTTTCCGGAGCTCCCACCTTC,CASSLVSGAPTF
TRBV18,NA,TRBJ1-1,few,TGTGCCAGCTCACCATTGCGGGAGAACACTGAAGCTTTCTTT,CASSPLRENTEAFF
TRBV6-6,NA,TRBJ2-7,NA,TGTGCCAGCAGACGGGAAGGTCGGGAGCAGTACTTC,CASRREGREQYF
TRBV20-1,NA,TRBJ1-5,once,TGCAGTGCTAGGCAACAGGAGCTCAATCAGCCCCAGCATTTT,CSARQQELNQPQHF
TRBV18,TRBD2,TRBJ2-1,few,TGTGCCAGCTCACCACTAGCGGGGCCATACAATGAGCAGTTCTTC,CASSPLAGPYNEQFF
TRBV2,NA,TRBJ1-2,NA,TGTGCCGGGGGCAGGGAGGGTGGCTACACCTTC,CAGGREGGYTF
TRBV15,NA,TRBJ2-7,NA,TGTGCCACCAGCAGAGACAGGGACGTTCGCTACGAGCAGTACTTC,CATSRDRDVRYEQYF
TRBV29-1,TRBD1,TRBJ1-1,few,TGCAGCGTGACAGGGGCGGTGGGCACTGAAGCTTTCTTT,CSVTGAVGTEAFF
TRBV3-1,TRBD2,TRBJ2-1,few,TGTGCCAGCAGCCACACTAGCGGGGGGTACAATGAGCAGTTCTTC,CASSHTSGGYNEQFF
TRBV27,NA,TRBJ2-1,NA,TGTGCCAGCAGTTTATTATCAGGGTACAATGAGCAGTTCTTC,CASSLLSGYNEQFF
TRBV10-3,TRBD2,TRBJ2-3,NA,TGTGCCATCAGTCCGACTAGCGGGGGAACAGATGCGCAGTATTTT,CAISPTSGGTDAQYF
TRBV20-1,TRBD2,TRBJ2-5,NA,TGCAGTGCGGCAAAAGACGGGGGGCAAGAGACCCAGTACTTC,CSAAKDGGQETQYF
TRBV10-3,NA,TRBJ2-5,few,TGTGCCATCAGTCCTAGGGTTAATCGGGAAACAATGGAGACCCAGTACTTC,CAISPRVNRETMETQYF
TRBV29-1,TRBD1,TRBJ2-5,NA,TGCAGCGTTGAGGGGACAGAACAAGAGACCCAGTACTTC,CSVEGTEQETQYF
TRBV5-5,TRBD2,TRBJ2-7,NA,TGTGCCAGCAGCTGGGAGGGGAGGACCTACGAGCAGTACTTC,CASSWEGRTYEQYF
TRBV4-2,TRBD1,TRBJ2-5,few,TGTGCCAGCAGCCAAGGGGTCCCGGACAGGCAAGAGACCCAGTACTTC,CASSQGVPDRQETQYF
TRBV6-4,NA,TRBJ2-1,few,TGTGCCAGCAGTCTCCAGGGCGACTTGAATGAGCAGTTCTTC,CASSLQGDLNEQFF
TRBV20-1,NA,TRBJ2-5,few,TGCAGTGCTAGAGATTGGGTCGGCGCAGAGACCCAGTACTTC,CSARDWVGAETQYF